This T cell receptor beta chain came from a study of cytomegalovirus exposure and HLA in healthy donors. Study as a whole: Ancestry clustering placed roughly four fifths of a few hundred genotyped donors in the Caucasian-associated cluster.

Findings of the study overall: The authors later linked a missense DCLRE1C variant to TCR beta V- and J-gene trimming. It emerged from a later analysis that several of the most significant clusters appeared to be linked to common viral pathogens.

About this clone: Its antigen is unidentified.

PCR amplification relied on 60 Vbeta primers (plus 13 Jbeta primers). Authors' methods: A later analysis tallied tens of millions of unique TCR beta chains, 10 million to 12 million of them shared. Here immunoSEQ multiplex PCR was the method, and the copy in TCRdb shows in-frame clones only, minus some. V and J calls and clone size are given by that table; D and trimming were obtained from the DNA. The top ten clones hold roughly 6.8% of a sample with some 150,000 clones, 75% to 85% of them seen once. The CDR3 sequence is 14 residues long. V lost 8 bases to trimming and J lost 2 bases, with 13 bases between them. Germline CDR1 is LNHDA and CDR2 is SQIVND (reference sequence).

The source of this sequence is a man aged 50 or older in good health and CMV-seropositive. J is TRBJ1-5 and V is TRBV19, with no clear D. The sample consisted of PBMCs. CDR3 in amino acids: CASGPGTGNQPQHF. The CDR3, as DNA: TGTGCCAGTGGGCCCGGCACGGGCAATCAGCCCCAGCATTTT.